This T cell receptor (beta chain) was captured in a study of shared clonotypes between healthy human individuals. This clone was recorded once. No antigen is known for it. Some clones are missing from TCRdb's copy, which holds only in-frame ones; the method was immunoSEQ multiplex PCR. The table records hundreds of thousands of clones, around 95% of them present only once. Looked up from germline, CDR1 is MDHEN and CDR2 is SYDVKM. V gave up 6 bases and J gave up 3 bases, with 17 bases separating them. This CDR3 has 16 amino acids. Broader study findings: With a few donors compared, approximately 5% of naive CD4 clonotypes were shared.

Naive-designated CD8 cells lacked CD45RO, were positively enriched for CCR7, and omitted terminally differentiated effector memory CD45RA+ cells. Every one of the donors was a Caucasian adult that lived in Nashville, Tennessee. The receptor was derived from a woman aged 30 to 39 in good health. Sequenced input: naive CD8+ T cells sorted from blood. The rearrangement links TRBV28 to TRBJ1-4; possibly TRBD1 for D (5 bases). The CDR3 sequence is CASSSATPGPNEKLFF. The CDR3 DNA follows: TGTGCCAGCAGCTCCGCCACCCCGGGACCTAATGAAAAACTGTTTTTT.